The clone carrying this T cell receptor beta chain was seen a handful of times. Its cognate antigen is unknown. This specimen belongs to a study of PD-1 blockade in classical Hodgkin lymphoma. Study results and limitations: Repertoire differences lack defined causes, possibly disease activity or prior therapy. By C4D1 there was a significant rise in CD4+ TCR diversity but not in CD8+ TCR diversity. Reports described newly diagnosed patients as having lower baseline TCR diversity than healthy donors. Baseline diversity in complete responders resembled that of newly diagnosed patients.

Trimming took 5 bases from V and 4 from J; bases not matched to a gene: 4. Germline V CDR1 and CDR2: GTSNPN, SVGIG (reference sequence). The CDR3 has 12 residues. Only in-frame clones appear in the TCRdb table, and some are missing; sequencing was by immunoSEQ multiplex PCR. Of over 85,000 clones listed, over 75% are singletons. Documented time point: cycle 4 day 1 (C4D1), after six to seven weeks of nivolumab. Every patient experienced relapse after autologous stem cell transplantation, and brentuximab vedotin exposure varied. The genes are TRBV30 and TRBJ1-2; 7 bases line up with TRBD1. The sequence came from a human donor with classical Hodgkin lymphoma. This sample comprised peripheral blood mononuclear cells (PBMCs), obtained before the fourth cycle of nivolumab. The CDR3 protein is CAWAGGSYGYTF. CDR3 bases: TGTGCCTGGGCAGGGGGTAGCTATGGCTACACCTTC.